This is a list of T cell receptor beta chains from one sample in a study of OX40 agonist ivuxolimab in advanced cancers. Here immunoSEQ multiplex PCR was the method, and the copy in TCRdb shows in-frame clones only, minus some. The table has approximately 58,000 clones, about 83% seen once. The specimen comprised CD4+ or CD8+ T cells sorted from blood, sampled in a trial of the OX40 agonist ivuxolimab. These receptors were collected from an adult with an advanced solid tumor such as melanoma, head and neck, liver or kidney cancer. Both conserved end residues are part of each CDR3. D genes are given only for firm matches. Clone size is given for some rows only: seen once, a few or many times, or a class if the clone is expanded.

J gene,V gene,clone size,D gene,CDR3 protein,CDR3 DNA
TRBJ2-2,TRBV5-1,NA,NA,CASSLDGRDTGELFF,TGCGCCAGCAGCTTGGATGGCAGGGACACCGGGGAGCTGTTTTTT
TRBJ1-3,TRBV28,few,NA,CASSTTTSSGNTIYF,TGTGCCAGCAGTACGACCACTTCCTCTGGAAACACCATATATTTT
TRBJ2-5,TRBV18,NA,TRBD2,CASSRRTSGSGETQYF,TGTGCCAGCTCAAGACGGACTAGCGGCTCTGGAGAGACCCAGTACTTC
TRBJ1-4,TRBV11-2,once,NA,CASSPGSYEKLFF,TGTGCCAGCAGCCCGGGCAGTTATGAAAAACTGTTTTTT
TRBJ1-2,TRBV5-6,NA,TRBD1,CASSSLTGASNGYTF,TGTGCCAGCAGCTCCCTGACAGGGGCGTCGAACGGCTACACCTTC
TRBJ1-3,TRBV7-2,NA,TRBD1,CASSLGGVRGGNTIYF,TGTGCCAGCAGCTTAGGCGGGGTCAGGGGGGGAAACACCATATATTTT
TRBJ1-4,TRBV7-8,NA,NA,CASSAYRVGSNEKLFF,TGTGCCAGCAGCGCGTACAGGGTCGGGAGTAATGAAAAACTGTTTTTT
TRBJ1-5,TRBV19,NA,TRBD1,CASMDRGRNQPQHF,TGTGCCAGTATGGACAGGGGACGAAATCAGCCCCAGCATTTT
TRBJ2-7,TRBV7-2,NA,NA,CASSLGVGYEQYF,TGTGCCAGCAGCTTGGGCGTAGGCTACGAGCAGTACTTC
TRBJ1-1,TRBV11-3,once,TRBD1,CASSFGDTGGGTEAFF,TGTGCCAGCAGCTTTGGGGATACAGGGGGAGGCACTGAAGCTTTCTTT
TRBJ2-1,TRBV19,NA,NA,CASSRVSGEQFF,TGTGCCAGTAGCAGGGTCTCCGGTGAGCAGTTCTTC
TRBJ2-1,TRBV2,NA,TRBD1,CASQTGASSYNEQFF,TGTGCCAGTCAGACAGGGGCCAGCTCCTACAATGAGCAGTTCTTC
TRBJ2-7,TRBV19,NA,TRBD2,CASSTLAGGQDEQYF,TGTGCCAGTAGTACCTTAGCGGGGGGGCAGGACGAGCAGTACTTC
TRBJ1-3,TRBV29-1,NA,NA,CSVASGNTIYF,TGCAGCGTTGCATCTGGAAACACCATATATTTT
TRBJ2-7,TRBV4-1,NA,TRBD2,CASSQEGAAGFYEQYF,TGCGCCAGCAGCCAAGAAGGCGCAGCGGGGTTCTACGAGCAGTACTTC
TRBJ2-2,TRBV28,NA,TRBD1,CASKGDRGLNTGELFF,TGTGCCAGCAAAGGCGACAGGGGCCTAAACACCGGGGAGCTGTTTTTT
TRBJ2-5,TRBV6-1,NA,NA,CASWEGTGRIQETQYF,TGTGCCAGCTGGGAAGGTACGGGACGTATCCAAGAGACCCAGTACTTC
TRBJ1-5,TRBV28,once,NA,CASSFPGSKQPQHF,TGTGCCAGCAGTTTTCCAGGAAGTAAGCAGCCCCAGCATTTT
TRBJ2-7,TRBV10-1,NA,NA,CATWAGLYEQYF,TGCGCCACCTGGGCAGGGCTCTACGAGCAGTACTTC
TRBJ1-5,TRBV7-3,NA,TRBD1,CASSPPGQGYQPQHF,TGTGCCAGCAGCCCCCCGGGACAGGGCTACCAGCCCCAGCATTTT
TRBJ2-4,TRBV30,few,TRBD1,CASKGRQGQNIQYF,TGTGCCTCTAAAGGGCGACAGGGGCAAAACATTCAGTACTTC
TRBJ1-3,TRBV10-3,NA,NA,CAITTTQRGNTIYF,TGTGCCATTACTACCACGCAAAGAGGAAACACCATATATTTT
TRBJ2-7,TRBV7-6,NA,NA,CASSLGGGSYEQYF,TGTGCCAGCAGCTTAGGAGGCGGGTCCTACGAGCAGTACTTC
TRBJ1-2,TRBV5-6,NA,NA,CASSLSGDGYTF,TGTGCCAGCAGCTTATCGGGGGATGGCTACACCTTC
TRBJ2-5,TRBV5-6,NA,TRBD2,CASSPGGLAGGYQETQYF,TGTGCCAGCAGCCCGGGGGGGCTAGCGGGGGGTTACCAAGAGACCCAGTACTTC
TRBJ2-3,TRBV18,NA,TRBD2,CASSPTSGGTDTQYF,TGTGCCAGCTCACCGACTAGCGGGGGCACAGATACGCAGTATTTT
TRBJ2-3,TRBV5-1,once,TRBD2,CAGAPGGYSSDTQYF,TGCGCCGGCGCCCCGGGGGGGTACTCCTCCGATACGCAGTATTTT
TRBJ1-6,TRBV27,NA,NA,CASSYQGPLYNSPLHF,TGTGCCAGCAGCTACCAGGGGCCTCTCTATAATTCACCCCTCCACTTT
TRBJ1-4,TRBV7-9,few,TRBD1,CASSPATGLRTNEKLFF,TGTGCCAGCAGTCCTGCGACAGGGCTGCGGACTAATGAAAAACTGTTTTTT